These 9 T cell receptor beta chains came from one sample sequenced in a study of T cell responses to AZD1222 COVID-19 vaccine. Only in-frame clones appear in the TCRdb table, and some are missing; sequencing was by immunoSEQ multiplex PCR. The table includes under 300,000 clones, 85% to 95% detected once. This sample comprised peripheral blood, obtained on day 0 of AZD1222 vaccination. The receptors were sampled from an adult in good health.

V and J are TRBV28 and TRBJ1-2; unclear D gene. This CDR3 has 13 amino acids. The V end lost 2 bases, the J end lost 4 bases, and 8 bases lay between the germline ends. Germline V gene data show CDR1 as MDHEN and CDR2 as SYDVKM. The CDR3 DNA follows: TGTGCCAGCAGTTTAAACCGCGCCTATGGCTACACCTTC. Translated, it gives CASSLNRAYGYTF.

This chain links TRBV6-1 with TRBJ2-4; TRBD2 matches at 9 bases. V lost 1 base to trimming and J lost 3 bases; unmatched junction nucleotides: 13. Germline assignment: CDR1 MNHNS and CDR2 SASEGT. This CDR3 is built from 19 residues. The chain's CDR3 is CASSEGATQTSGYKNIQYF. The CDR3, as DNA: TGTGCCAGCAGTGAAGGTGCTACCCAGACTAGCGGTTACAAAAACATTCAGTACTTC.

The chain is built from TRBV5-1 and TRBJ1-6; D gene uncertain. The V gene lost 4 bases and the J gene lost 1 base, with 12 bases spanning the gap. The germline V gene has CDR1 SGHRS and CDR2 YFSETQ. The length of the CDR3 is 16 residues. CDR3 DNA: TGCGCCAGCAGCCTCCCCGATGGGTCCTATAATTCACCCCTCCACTTT. It specifies CASSLPDGSYNSPLHF. Drawing the rest from reference TRBV5-1 and TRBJ1-6, the complete variable domain is KAGVTQTPRYLIKTRGQQVTLSCSPISGHRSVSWYQQTPGQGLQFLFEYFSETQRNKGNFPGRFSGRQFSNSRSEMNVSTLELGDSALYLCASSLPDGSYNSPLHFGNGTRLTVT.

The chain couples TRBV3-1 (or the pseudogene TRBV3-2) to TRBJ1-1; the D is unclear. The CDR3 totals 15 residues. The V gene lost 0 bases and the J gene lost 0 bases, with 8 bases spanning the gap. Germline CDR1 is LGHDT and CDR2 is YNNKEL (reference sequence). The DNA of the CDR3 is TGTGCCAGCAGCCAAGACGGCCGTATGAACACTGAAGCTTTCTTT. It encodes CASSQDGRMNTEAFF.

J is TRBJ1-6 and V is TRBV14; the D is unclear. The length of the CDR3 is 15 residues. The ends were cut back, 1 base at V and 9 bases at J, with 13 bases in the middle. Germline CDR1 SGHDN, CDR2 FVKESK. CDR3 amino acids: CASSQGGRTGSPLHF. The CDR3 nucleotides read TGTGCCAGCAGCCAAGGCGGCCGGACGGGTTCACCCCTCCACTTT.

The chain recombines TRBV20-1 with TRBJ2-7; TRBD2 aligns across 10 bases. CDR1 is DFQATT, CDR2 SNEGSKA, per germline (reference sequence). The CDR3 contains 14 residues. V shed 6 bases, J shed 7 bases, and the junction held 12 bases outside the gene matches. CDR3 DNA: TGCAGTGCCAGTGACGGGCTAGCGGGAGAGGAGCAGTACTTC. Translation: CSASDGLAGEEQYF.

The rearrangement uses TRBV27 and TRBJ2-5; D is unresolved. The CDR3 is 14 residues long. Deletions cut 5 bases from V and 5 bases from J, with 15 bases between. Germline CDR1 and CDR2: MNHEY and SMNVEV (reference sequence). CDR3 loop: CASSPRKRQETQYF. Here the CDR3 DNA reads TGTGCCAGCAGTCCCCGGAAGAGGCAGGAGACCCAGTACTTC.

The chain recombines TRBV19 with TRBJ1-5; D ambiguous. This CDR3 contains 15 residues. V dropped 2 bases and J dropped 7 bases, with 15 bases sitting between them. Germline-derived CDR1 and CDR2 are LNHDA and SQIVND (reference sequence). CDR3 amino acids: CASSITVSGTQPQHF. For the CDR3, the DNA is TGTGCCAGTAGTATAACGGTCAGTGGAACCCAGCCCCAGCATTTT.

This chain connects TRBV10-2 to TRBJ2-3; D perhaps matches TRBD2 (6 bases). The V end was cut by 4 bases, the J end by 3 bases, with 17 bases between. Germline loops: CDR1 WSHSY, CDR2 SAAADI. The CDR3 sequence is 16 residues long. The CDR3 loop reads CASSGGTAGFTDTQYF. CDR3 sequence (DNA): TGCGCCAGCAGTGGGGGGACTGCGGGGTTTACAGATACGCAGTATTTT.